A single sample is the source of the 18 T cell receptor beta chains below, sequenced in a study of OX40 agonist ivuxolimab in advanced cancers. Profiled with immunoSEQ multiplex PCR; TCRdb holds only in-frame clones, not every one. The table shows 40,000 to 60,000 clones, with about 90% occurring only once. The source material was CD4+ or CD8+ T cells sorted from blood, sampled in a trial of the OX40 agonist ivuxolimab. All receptors derive from an adult with an advanced solid tumor such as melanoma, head and neck, liver or kidney cancer.

Notes on this clone: One end of the junction does not line up with germline, which may come from a read error. The gene calls are TRBV5-5 and TRBJ1-4; D not resolved. Germline V gives CDR1 SGHKS, CDR2 YYEKEE (reference sequence). The CDR3 extends over 14 amino acids. CDR3 in DNA: TGTGCCAGCAGCTTGTATAGGACTACTGAAAAACTGTTTTTT. Translated, it gives CASSLYRTTEKLFF.

The chain joins TRBV7-9 to TRBJ2-7; 7 nucleotides line up with TRBD2. CDR1 is SEHNR, CDR2 FQNEAQ, per germline (reference sequence). V dropped 3 bases and J dropped 0; count of bases not matched to a gene: 5. This CDR3 is 15 amino acids long. This chain's CDR3 is CASSFAGTTSYEQYF. CDR3 nucleotides: TGTGCCAGCAGCTTTGCCGGGACTACCTCCTACGAGCAGTACTTC.

The chain combines TRBV2 with TRBJ1-5; 7 nucleotides agree with TRBD1. Unmatched junction bases numbered 9, after V lost 7 bases and J lost 3 bases. Germline V CDR1 and CDR2: SNHLY, FYNNEI. There are 15 residues in the CDR3. The CDR3 region has the DNA TGTGCCAGCAACGACGTACAGGGGTCCAATCAGCCCCAGCATTTT. Its protein is CASNDVQGSNQPQHF. The variable domain in full, completed from reference TRBV2 and TRBJ1-5, reads EPEVTQTPSHQVTQMGQEVILRCVPISNHLYFYWYRQILGQKVEFLVSFYNNEISEKSEIFDDQFSVERPDGSNFTLKIRSTKLEDSAMYFCASNDVQGSNQPQHFGDGTRLSIL.

The V call is TRBV7-2, the J call TRBJ2-1, with 7 bases aligning to TRBD1. V lost 5 bases to trimming and J lost 8 bases; unmatched junction nucleotides: 9. Germline V gene lookup returns CDR1 SGHTA and CDR2 FQGNSA. This CDR3 is built from 14 residues. Written as DNA, the CDR3 is TGTGCCAGCAGCCCACGACAGGGTGCAGATGAGCAGTTCTTC. Its protein is CASSPRQGADEQFF.

This clone was counted only a few times. This chain uses TRBV6-5 with TRBJ1-1, with TRBD1 matching over 7 bases. V shed 2 bases and J 4 bases; nucleotides not matched to a gene: 10. The CDR3 covers 16 residues. Germline V gene data show CDR1 as MNHEY and CDR2 as SVGAGI. The CDR3 DNA follows: TGTGCCAGCAGTTACCTAGGACAGGTGAAATTCACTGAAGCTTTCTTT. This encodes CASSYLGQVKFTEAFF.

CDR3 sequence (DNA): TGCGCCAGCAGCCAGCAGATTCGCCAAGAGACCCAGTACTTC. It codes for CASSQQIRQETQYF. The gene calls are TRBV4-1 and TRBJ2-5; no firm D call. Per the germline V gene, CDR1 is MGHRA and CDR2 is YSYEKL. Trimming took off 3 bases at V and 1 base at J, with 9 bases between the two ends. CDR3 length equals 14 residues.

This clone turned up a few times. The CDR3: CSALLNTEAFF. In DNA form, the CDR3 reads TGCAGTGCTTTGCTGAACACTGAAGCTTTCTTT. This rearrangement joins TRBV20-1 to TRBJ1-1, with D uncertain. There are 11 residues in the CDR3. With 5 bases removed from V and 0 bases from J, the gap between germline ends came to 4 bases. Germline loops: CDR1 DFQATT, CDR2 SNEGSKA (reference sequence).

V is TRBV27 and J is TRBJ2-2; unclear D gene. The CDR3 has 14 amino acids. V was cut by 6 bases and J by 5 bases, with 13 bases left in between. Germline V gene lookup returns CDR1 MNHEY and CDR2 SMNVEV (reference sequence). CDR3 DNA sequence: TGTGCCAGCAGACTAACGACACGAACCGGGGAGCTGTTTTTT. Protein product: CASRLTTRTGELFF.

This chain connects TRBV19 to TRBJ2-3; weak D call: TRBD2 (5 bases). Germline V lookup: CDR1 LNHDA, CDR2 SQIVND (reference sequence). The CDR3 consists of 15 residues. The V end was cut by 6 bases, the J end by 0 bases, with 13 bases between. For the CDR3, the DNA is TGTGCCAGTAGACTAGACCCAACTAGCACAGATACGCAGTATTTT. This codes for CASRLDPTSTDTQYF.

This clone was counted once. An end of the junction does not agree with germline; a read error may underlie this. This chain connects TRBV6-5 to TRBJ1-5, with a weak D call TRBD1 (5 bases). The germline CDR1 and CDR2 sequences are MNHEY and SVGAGI. This CDR3 has 13 residues. The CDR3 nucleotides read TGTGCCAGCGGCCCAGGGCGGAATCAGCCCCGGCATTTT. It yields the protein CASGPGRNQPRHF.

The chain recombines TRBV28 with TRBJ1-1; D remains ambiguous. CDR1 is MDHEN and CDR2 is SYDVKM in the germline V gene. The CDR3 contains 15 residues. Trimming shortened V by 6 bases and J by 0 bases, and 14 bases separated the two germline ends. CDR3 protein: CASSKTPIMNTEAFF. DNA of the CDR3: TGTGCCAGCAGCAAGACACCAATTATGAACACTGAAGCTTTCTTT. Based on the CDR3 plus reference TRBV28 and TRBJ1-1, the full variable domain is DVKVTQSSRYLVKRTGEKVFLECVQDMDHENMFWYRQDPGLGLRLIYFSYDVKMKEKGDIPEGYSVSREKKERFSLILESASTNQTSMYLCASSKTPIMNTEAFFGQGTRLTVV.

V is TRBV28 and J is TRBJ2-2; 8 bases map to TRBD2. The junction had 6 bases not matched to a gene; V was cut back by 8 bases and J by 1 base. Germline-derived CDR1 and CDR2 are MDHEN and SYDVKM. The CDR3 is 15 amino acids. CDR3 loop: CASRAAGGNTGELFF. Written as DNA, the CDR3 is TGTGCCAGCCGGGCGGCGGGAGGGAACACCGGGGAGCTGTTTTTT.

This rearrangement joins TRBV30 to TRBJ2-7; D perhaps matches TRBD2 (6 bases). Germline V lookup: CDR1 GTSNPN, CDR2 SVGIG (reference sequence). The V end was cut by 1 base, the J end by 6 bases, with 13 bases between. CDR3 length: 13 residues. The CDR3, as DNA: TGTGCCTGGAGTGCCGTAGGAGGGCGCGAGCAGTACTTC. It yields the protein CAWSAVGGREQYF.

The chain recombines TRBV18 with TRBJ1-1; TRBD1 agrees at 7 bases. With V trimmed by 2 bases and J by 4 bases, 19 bases remained unmatched. The CDR3 has 19 amino acids. Per germline, CDR1 KGHSH and CDR2 LQKENI. The CDR3 nucleotides are TGTGCCAGCTCACCAGGGACTAGCCGAAAGGGGGCTACGGGCACTGAAGCTTTCTTT. This codes for CASSPGTSRKGATGTEAFF.

The chain joins TRBV11-2 to TRBJ2-7; D uncertain. The CDR3 length is 14 residues. V was clipped by 0 bases and J by 5 bases, with 11 bases between them. The germline CDR1 and CDR2 sequences are SGHAT and FQNNGV. The CDR3 is CASSLDVKDHEQYF. CDR3 DNA sequence: TGTGCCAGCAGCTTAGATGTAAAGGACCACGAGCAGTACTTC.

The chain has TRBV20-1 and TRBJ1-1; D ambiguous. Germline V CDR1 and CDR2: DFQATT, SNEGSKA (reference sequence). The V and J ends lost 5 bases and 7 bases respectively, with 11 bases between them. The CDR3 covers 11 residues. The CDR3 DNA follows: TGCAGTGCTCCCAGATCCTATGAAGCTTTCTTT. It translates to CSAPRSYEAFF.

The chain is built from TRBV11-2 and TRBJ2-2, with D perhaps matching TRBD1 (5 bases). CDR3 length: 14 amino acids. Per the germline V gene, CDR1 is SGHAT and CDR2 is FQNNGV. Trimming pared 0 bases from V and 4 bases from J, leaving 6 bases between. Here the CDR3 DNA reads TGTGCCAGCAGCTTAGAAAGGGGCACCGGGGAGCTGTTTTTT. The encoded protein is CASSLERGTGELFF. Full variable domain (missing parts from reference TRBV11-2 and TRBJ2-2): EAGVAQSPRYKIIEKRQSVAFWCNPISGHATLYWYQQILGQGPKLLIQFQNNGVVDDSQLPKDRFSAERLKGVDSTLKIQPAKLEDSAVYLCASSLERGTGELFFGEGSRLTVL.

The chain joins TRBV30 to TRBJ2-7, with TRBD1 identical over 7 bases. CDR1 is GTSNPN and CDR2 is SVGIG in the germline V gene (reference sequence). Unmatched junction bases numbered 5, after V lost 5 bases and J lost 1 base. This CDR3 spans 13 amino acids. In DNA, the CDR3 is TGTGCCTGGGAACCGGGACAGTCCTACGAGCAGTACTTC. Amino acid sequence: CAWEPGQSYEQYF.